This TCR beta chain stems from a study of blood T cell repertoires in COVID-19. Study summary: PBMCs, B-cell-depleted T cells, or T cells were the source of the cDNA or gDNA that made up the material.

Followed over time, Seattle patients had been enrolled while infection was active. TCRdb's copy holds only in-frame clones and misses some; the assay was immunoSEQ multiplex PCR. The sample holds approximately 290,000 clones, around 81% seen once. Germline lookup yields CDR1 SGHAT and CDR2 FQDESV (reference sequence). After removal of 6 bases from V and 5 bases from J, the junction contained 3 bases not matched to a gene. The CDR3 spans 13 residues. Sequenced material: peripheral blood. This receptor was identified in a person aged 70 to 85 with COVID-19, enrolled during active disease. V and J are TRBV11-1 and TRBJ1-4; 7 bases are a match to TRBD1. The CDR3 sequence: CASRGTANEKLFF. The DNA for the CDR3 is TGTGCCAGCAGAGGGACAGCAAATGAAAAACTGTTTTTT.